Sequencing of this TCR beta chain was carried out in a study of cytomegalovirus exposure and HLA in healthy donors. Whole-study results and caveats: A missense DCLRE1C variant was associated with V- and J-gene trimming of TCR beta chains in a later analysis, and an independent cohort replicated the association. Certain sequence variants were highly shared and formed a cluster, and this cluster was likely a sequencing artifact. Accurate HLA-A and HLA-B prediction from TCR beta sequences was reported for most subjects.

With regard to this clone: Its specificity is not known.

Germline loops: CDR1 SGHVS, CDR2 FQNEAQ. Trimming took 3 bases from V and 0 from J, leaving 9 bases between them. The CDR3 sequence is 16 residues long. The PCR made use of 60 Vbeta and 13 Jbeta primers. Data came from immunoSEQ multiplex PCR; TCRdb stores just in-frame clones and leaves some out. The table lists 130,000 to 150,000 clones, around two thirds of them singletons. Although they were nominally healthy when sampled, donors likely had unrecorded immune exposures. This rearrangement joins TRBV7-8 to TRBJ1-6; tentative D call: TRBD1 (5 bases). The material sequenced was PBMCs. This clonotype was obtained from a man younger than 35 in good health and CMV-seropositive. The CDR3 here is CASSLTESSYNSPLHF. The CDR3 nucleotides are TGTGCCAGCAGCTTGACAGAGAGCTCCTATAATTCACCCCTCCACTTT.